These T cell receptor beta chains were read from a single sample in a study of PD-1 blockade in mismatch repair-deficient tumors. TCRdb's copy holds only in-frame clones and misses some; the assay was immunoSEQ multiplex PCR. Seen here are about 19,000 clones, around 80% observed once, and the top ten hold approximately 1.5%. The sample here was PBMCs, taken 52 weeks after starting pembrolizumab. The receptors derive from an adult with mismatch repair-deficient cancer. Each CDR3 is given with its conserved first and last residue. The D gene is left open where the match is weak. Where a row states a size, it is once, few, many or the class of an expanded clone; other rows omit it.

j_call	v_call	clone_size	d_call	cdr3_nt	cdr3_aa
TRBJ1-1	TRBV4-2	-	-	TGTGCCAGCAGCCAAGATTCGGGGGAGAACACTGAAGCTTTCTTT	CASSQDSGENTEAFF
TRBJ2-7	TRBV27	-	-	TGTGCCAGCAGTCAGGTCCCAACCTACGAGCAGTACTTC	CASSQVPTYEQYF
TRBJ2-3	TRBV21-1	-	-	-	CASSKLEFGGGTDTQYF
TRBJ2-5	TRBV11-3	-	TRBD2	TGTGCCAGCAGCCCGGGCCGGACTAGCGGATCAGAAGAGACCCAGTACTTC	CASSPGRTSGSEETQYF
TRBJ2-7	TRBV7-3	-	-	TGTGCCAGCAGCCCCGCGAGATACGAGCAGTACTTC	CASSPARYEQYF
TRBJ2-7	TRBV27	few	-	TGTGCCAGCAGTTTACAGTCAGGGAAGGACGAGCAGTACTTC	CASSLQSGKDEQYF
TRBJ2-7	TRBV19	once	-	TGTGCCAGTAGCCCCGGTGGCAGGGGCTACGAGCAGTACTTC	CASSPGGRGYEQYF
TRBJ2-1	TRBV7-3	-	-	TGTGCCAGCAGCTTGGACTATAGCTCCTACAATGAGCAGTTCTTC	CASSLDYSSYNEQFF
TRBJ2-1	TRBV27	-	-	TGTGCCACAAGGGGACACACCTACAATGAGCAGTTCTTC	CATRGHTYNEQFF
TRBJ2-5	TRBV5-1	-	TRBD1	TGCGCCAGCAGATCACAGGGGTCCCAAGAGACCCAGTACTTC	CASRSQGSQETQYF
TRBJ2-6	TRBV4-1	-	-	TGCGCCAGCAGCCAAAACCACCACAGCTCTGGGGCCAACGTCCTGACTTTC	CASSQNHHSSGANVLTF
TRBJ1-6	TRBV2	-	TRBD1	TGTGCCAGCAGGGATATGACAGGGGCGATCGGCTCACCCCTCCACTTT	CASRDMTGAIGSPLHF
TRBJ1-2	TRBV28	-	TRBD1	TGTGCCAGCAGTTTATACCAGGGGGCAAATGGCTACACCTTC	CASSLYQGANGYTF
TRBJ2-3	TRBV7-9	-	TRBD2	TGTGCCAGCAGCTCGGGACTAGCGGGAGGAGGCACAGATACGCAGTATTTT	CASSSGLAGGGTDTQYF
TRBJ2-5	TRBV27	once	TRBD1	TGTGCCAGCAGTTTCGGGACAGGTACCTACGGGGAGACCCAGTACTTC	CASSFGTGTYGETQYF
TRBJ1-1	TRBV28	-	-	TGTGCCAGCAGTTTTCCAGGGGAGTGGGACACTGAAGCTTTCTTT	CASSFPGEWDTEAFF
TRBJ2-1	TRBV2	-	TRBD2	TGTGCCAGCAGTCAGACTAGCGGGAGCTACAATGAGCAGTTCTTC	CASSQTSGSYNEQFF
TRBJ2-2	TRBV4-1	-	-	TGCGCCAGCAGCCAAGGTTACAAGAACACCGGGGAGCTGTTTTTT	CASSQGYKNTGELFF
TRBJ2-7	TRBV6-6	few	TRBD1	TGTGCCAGCAGCCTCCTGGGACAGGGCACCGAGCAGTACTTC	CASSLLGQGTEQYF
TRBJ1-2	TRBV9	-	TRBD1	TGTGCCAGCAGCGGGGCGGACAGGGCGTACTATGGCTACACCTTC	CASSGADRAYYGYTF
TRBJ2-7	TRBV18	-	TRBD1	TGTGCCAGCTCACTCCGGGACAGGGGTGAGCAGTACTTC	CASSLRDRGEQYF
TRBJ2-3	TRBV27	-	TRBD2	TGTGCCAGCAGTTTGGGGAGGGGCGCAGATACGCAGTATTTT	CASSLGRGADTQYF
TRBJ2-2	TRBV29-1	-	TRBD2	TGCAGCGTCTTGGGACTAGCGGAGTCGAACACCGGGGAGCTGTTTTTT	CSVLGLAESNTGELFF
TRBJ2-7	TRBV18	-	TRBD2	TGTGCCAGCTCACTGCTTGAACTAGCGGGAGGCGAGGGGCCCTACGAGCAGTACTTC	CASSLLELAGGEGPYEQYF
TRBJ2-1	TRBV28	-	-	TGTGCCAGCAGTTTACCGGTCGCGAGCTCCTACAATGAGCAGTTCTTC	CASSLPVASSYNEQFF
TRBJ1-1	TRBV7-9	-	-	TGTGCCAGCAGCTCGACAGCGCCGAACACTGAAGCTTTCTTT	CASSSTAPNTEAFF
TRBJ1-2	TRBV18	-	-	TGTGCCAGCTCACCGGGGACAAGTGGCGGCTACACCTTC	CASSPGTSGGYTF
TRBJ2-6	TRBV28	once	TRBD1	TGTGCCAGCAGTTTCCCGGACAGGGGGTCCAACGTCCTGACTTTC	CASSFPDRGSNVLTF
TRBJ2-1	TRBV4-1	-	TRBD2	TGCGCCAGCAGCCAATTCTGGGATGGGGGAGGGAACAATGAGCAGTTCTTC	CASSQFWDGGGNNEQFF
TRBJ1-2	TRBV28	-	-	TGTGCCAGCAGGATCCGGACGGGAGGGGACTATGGCTACACCTTC	CASRIRTGGDYGYTF
TRBJ1-5	TRBV28	-	-	TGTGCCAGCACCGAAGGGCAGGGAGGTAAGCCCCAGCATTTT	CASTEGQGGKPQHF
TRBJ1-3	TRBV9	-	TRBD1	TGTGCCAGCAGCCCTGGGGACAGATTCTCTGGAAACACCATATATTTT	CASSPGDRFSGNTIYF
TRBJ2-3	TRBV9	-	-	TGTGCCAGCAGCCAGGTGGTGGGAGATACGCAGTATTTT	CASSQVVGDTQYF
TRBJ2-7	TRBV28	few	-	TGTGCCAGCAGTTTACCCCCGACAGGACCCCGTTGGAACGAGCAGTACTTC	CASSLPPTGPRWNEQYF
TRBJ2-7	TRBV19	once	TRBD1	TGTGCCAGTAGTAACCAGGGACAGGGAGCCTCCTACGAGCAGTACTTC	CASSNQGQGASYEQYF
TRBJ2-1	TRBV6-6	-	TRBD2	TGTGCCAGCAGCGCAACTAGCGGGAGTGAGAATGAGCAGTTCTTC	CASSATSGSENEQFF
TRBJ1-5	TRBV19	-	TRBD1	TGTGCCAGTAGCCCTCTGGGACAGGGGTATCAGCCCCAGCATTTT	CASSPLGQGYQPQHF
TRBJ2-1	TRBV7-9	-	-	TGTGCCAGCAGCCCGGTATTCTCCTACAATGAGCAGTTCTTC	CASSPVFSYNEQFF
TRBJ2-3	TRBV29-1	-	TRBD2	TGCAGCACAGAAACGGGGGGTGTGGGAGATACGCAGTATTTT	CSTETGGVGDTQYF
TRBJ2-2	TRBV6-5	-	TRBD2	TGTGCCAGCCACCGGAGCGGGAGGTTCACCGGGGAGCTGTTTTTT	CASHRSGRFTGELFF
TRBJ2-7	TRBV19	once	-	TGTGCCAGTAGTGGAGATTTAGCGGCTGCATACGAGCAGTACTTC	CASSGDLAAAYEQYF
TRBJ2-7	TRBV6-1	-	-	TGTGCCAGCAAACTAGGCGGGTTATACGAGCAGTACTTC	CASKLGGLYEQYF
TRBJ2-3	TRBV11-2	-	TRBD2	TGTGCCAGCAGCTCACGAATAGGACTAGCGGTGGATACGCAGTATTTT	CASSSRIGLAVDTQYF
TRBJ2-5	TRBV27	-	TRBD2	TGTGCCAGCAGTCCCCGACTAGCGGGAGAAGAGACCCAGTACTTC	CASSPRLAGEETQYF
TRBJ1-4	TRBV30	few	-	TGTGCCTGGAGCCGGACAGACTATAATGAAAAACTGTTTTTT	CAWSRTDYNEKLFF
TRBJ2-1	TRBV6-1	-	TRBD1	TGTGCCAGCAGGGGACAGGGGGCCTACAATGAGCAGTTCTTC	CASRGQGAYNEQFF
TRBJ2-7	TRBV9	few	-	TGTGCCAGCACCCTCACTAGCACCACCTACGAGCAGTACTTC	CASTLTSTTYEQYF
TRBJ2-7	TRBV12-5	few	TRBD1	TGTGCTAGTGGTCCCGGACAGGTACGGCAGTACTTC	CASGPGQVRQYF
TRBJ2-2	TRBV5-1	-	-	TGCGCCAGCTACGAGAGTGTGAACACCGGGGAGCTGTTTTTT	CASYESVNTGELFF
TRBJ2-3	TRBV15	-	TRBD2	TGTGCCACCAGCAGAGAAAGGCGCGGGAGGGGGACAGATACGCAGTATTTT	CATSRERRGRGTDTQYF
TRBJ2-3	TRBV15	-	TRBD1	TGTGCCACCACTACGGGGACAGGGGACACAGATACGCAGTATTTT	CATTTGTGDTDTQYF
TRBJ2-7	TRBV7-2	-	-	TGTGCCAGCAGCTTAGCTAGTGGGACAAGGGGATACGAGCAGTACTTC	CASSLASGTRGYEQYF
TRBJ2-3	TRBV9	-	-	TGTGCCAGCAGCGTAGGCCCAGGGAACACAGATACGCAGTATTTT	CASSVGPGNTDTQYF
TRBJ2-2	TRBV6-5	-	-	TGTGCCAGCAGTTCTCAGGGACAGAACACCGGGGAGCTGTTTTTT	CASSSQGQNTGELFF
TRBJ2-1	TRBV9	-	-	TGTGCCAGCAGCTCCCGTCGGGAACTAATCGTCAGTGAGCAGTTCTTC	CASSSRRELIVSEQFF
TRBJ2-1	TRBV7-3	-	TRBD2	TGTGCCAGCAGCCTCCAAGCGGGAGGGTACAATGAGCAGTTCTTC	CASSLQAGGYNEQFF
TRBJ2-3	TRBV7-6	once	-	TGTGCCAGCAGCCCCACCCTAGCGAGCACGCAGTATTTT	CASSPTLASTQYF
TRBJ1-1	TRBV10-2	-	TRBD1	TGCGCCAGCAGGGCGGGACAGTCGAACACTGAAGCTTTCTTT	CASRAGQSNTEAFF
TRBJ1-5	TRBV7-8	-	TRBD1	TGTGCCAGCAGCGGCAGACAGGGGAATCAGCCCCAGCATTTT	CASSGRQGNQPQHF